One and the same sample provided the 15 T cell receptor beta chains below, sequenced in a study of early T cells in non-severe SARS-CoV-2 infection. TCRdb itself ran the 5' RACE reads through MiXCR, one entry per CDR3 protein. In the table there are approximately 67,000 distinct CDR3 sequences, roughly 10% of which are singletons. Sequenced sample: whole blood. These receptors were collected from an adult who was a healthcare worker with PCR-confirmed SARS-CoV-2 infection or an uninfected control (not recorded which).

This rearrangement joins TRBV7-3 to TRBJ2-3, with TRBD2 matching 14 bases. The germline V gene has CDR1 SGHTA and CDR2 FQGTGA. The V segment lost 3 bases and the J segment 2 bases; nucleotides outside the gene matches: 4. The CDR3 is 17 amino acids. CDR3 region: CASSLQGLAGATDTQYF. The DNA for the CDR3 is TGTGCCAGCAGCTTGCAGGGACTAGCGGGAGCCACAGATACGCAGTATTTT.

The rearrangement uses TRBV28 and TRBJ1-5; D unclear. The CDR3 has 12 residues. V dropped 10 bases and J dropped 4 bases, with 11 bases sitting between them. Germline CDR1 is MDHEN and CDR2 is SYDVKM. CDR3 sequence reads: CATKSGNQPQHF. CDR3 coding DNA: TGTGCCACCAAAAGCGGGAATCAGCCCCAGCATTTT.

This sequence joins TRBV5-8 and TRBJ2-1; no definite D call. This CDR3 spans 13 amino acids. Germline assignment: CDR1 SGHTS and CDR2 YDEGEE. Trimming took off 3 bases at V and 8 bases at J, with 12 bases between the two ends. The CDR3 DNA reads as TGTGCCAGCAGCTCCGACGGAAGGGATGAGCAGTTCTTC. It codes for CASSSDGRDEQFF.

There are many counts of this clonotype. The rearrangement joins TRBV11-1 to TRBJ2-1; 11 positions match TRBD2. V trimming: 5 bases; J trimming: 7 bases; junction bases outside the gene matches: 7. CDR1 and CDR2 from the germline V gene are SGHAT and FQDESV (reference sequence). The CDR3 is 15 amino acids. The CDR3 region has the DNA TGTGCCAGCAGCCCTACTAGCGGGAGAAAGAATGAGCAGTTCTTC. It codes for CASSPTSGRKNEQFF.

This clonotype was counted a few times. The chain joins TRBV7-2 to TRBJ2-7, with 9 bases matching TRBD2. This CDR3 has 17 residues. The V gene end was trimmed by 5 bases and the J gene end by 3 bases; junction bases not matched to a gene: 14. Germline V gene sequence: CDR1 SGHTA, CDR2 FQGNSA. The chain's CDR3 is CASSGSRASGIFYEQYF. The CDR3 DNA is TGTGCCAGCAGCGGCAGTCGGGCTAGCGGGATTTTCTACGAGCAGTACTTC. The full variable domain, completed using reference TRBV7-2 and TRBJ2-7, is GAGVSQSPSNKVTEKGKDVELRCDPISGHTALYWYRQSLGQGLEFLIYFQGNSAPDKSGLPSDRFSAERTGGSVSTLTIQRTQQEDSAVYLCASSGSRASGIFYEQYFGPGTRLTVT.

This clonotype has more than one count but fewer than ten. V gene TRBV27 combines with J gene TRBJ2-7, with 8 bases identical to TRBD1. This CDR3 spans 13 amino acids. The ends lost 5 bases at V and 6 bases at J; junction bases unmatched: 6. CDR1 MNHEY and CDR2 SMNVEV come from the germline V gene (reference sequence). CDR3 coding DNA: TGTGCCAGCAGTCTCCGACAGGGGTTCGAGCAGTACTTC. As protein: CASSLRQGFEQYF.

This clonotype was counted at least ten times. This sequence joins TRBV27 and TRBJ2-1, with TRBD2 as a possible D gene (6 bases). This CDR3 is built from 15 residues. Trimming took 0 bases from V and 6 from J, leaving 12 bases between them. Germline V gene sequence: CDR1 MNHEY, CDR2 SMNVEV (reference sequence). CDR3 sequence (DNA): TGTGCCAGCAGTTTATCGAGGCTAGCGCCCAATGAGCAGTTCTTC. Its protein product is CASSLSRLAPNEQFF.

V is TRBV7-8 and J is TRBJ1-2; D ambiguous. Trimming pared 1 base from V and 3 bases from J, leaving 6 bases between. The CDR3 has 13 residues. Germline assignment: CDR1 SGHVS and CDR2 FQNEAQ. CDR3 sequence reads: CASSLVGDYGYTF. The DNA of the CDR3 is TGTGCCAGCAGCTTAGTTGGGGACTATGGCTACACCTTC. The whole variable domain, filled in from reference TRBV7-8 and TRBJ1-2, reads GAGVSQSPRYKVAKRGQDVALRCDPISGHVSLFWYQQALGQGPEFLTYFQNEAQLDKSGLPSDRFFAERPEGSVSTLKIQRTQQEDSAVYLCASSLVGDYGYTFGSGTRLTVV.

This clonotype was seen a handful of times. This chain uses TRBV7-9 with TRBJ2-4; 11 bases are shared with TRBD2. Unmatched junction bases numbered 2, after V lost 4 bases and J lost 0 bases. The length of the CDR3 is 16 residues. Germline CDR1 is SEHNR and CDR2 is FQNEAQ (reference sequence). CDR3 in amino acids: CASSSGLAVAKNIQYF. The DNA for the CDR3 is TGTGCCAGCAGCTCGGGACTAGCGGTAGCCAAAAACATTCAGTACTTC.

This clonotype has more than one count but fewer than ten. The chain joins TRBV30 to TRBJ2-7; D remains ambiguous. CDR1 and CDR2 (germline): GTSNPN, SVGIG (reference sequence). With 0 bases removed from V and 3 bases from J, the gap between germline ends came to 6 bases. The CDR3 extends over 12 amino acids. CDR3 bases: TGTGCCTGGAGTGTAGGCTACTACGAGCAGTACTTC. It yields the protein CAWSVGYYEQYF.

This clonotype appeared many times. CDR3 sequence: CASSRLDRGDQPQHF. CDR3 nucleotides: TGTGCCAGCAGTCGCCTCGACAGGGGGGATCAGCCCCAGCATTTT. The chain employs TRBV12-3 or TRBV12-4 and TRBJ1-5, with 9 bases lining up with TRBD1. V was clipped by 5 bases and J by 5 bases; unmatched bases: 7. The CDR3 covers 15 residues.

This clonotype was observed a few times. The V and J genes are TRBV20-1 and TRBJ2-7, with D perhaps matching TRBD1 (6 bases). V gave up 3 bases and J gave up 6 bases, with 12 bases separating them. From germline, CDR1 is DFQATT and CDR2 SNEGSKA (reference sequence). The CDR3 sequence is 12 residues long. The CDR3 sequence is CSARKQGGEQYF. In DNA form, the CDR3 reads TGCAGTGCTAGGAAACAGGGTGGCGAGCAGTACTTC.

The chain is built from TRBV10-3 and TRBJ2-3; 9 positions match TRBD2. The germline CDR1 and CDR2 sequences are ENHRY and SYGVKD. With 6 bases clipped from V and 2 bases from J, the junction kept 3 bases outside the gene matches. The CDR3 contains 14 residues. The CDR3 spells CAIRTSGFTDTQYF. The CDR3 coding sequence is TGTGCCATCAGGACTAGCGGTTTCACAGATACGCAGTATTTT.

CDR3 DNA: TGTGCCAGCAGTCCTAGGACGGACTATGGCTACACCTTC. Amino acid sequence: CASSPRTDYGYTF. This chain connects TRBV2 to TRBJ1-2; D uncertain. Germline loops: CDR1 SNHLY, CDR2 FYNNEI. The V end was cut by 5 bases, the J end by 3 bases, with 10 bases between. CDR3 size: 13 residues. Looking up the rest from reference TRBV2 and TRBJ1-2 gives the full variable domain: EPEVTQTPSHQVTQMGQEVILRCVPISNHLYFYWYRQILGQKVEFLVSFYNNEISEKSEIFDDQFSVERPDGSNFTLKIRSTKLEDSAMYFCASSPRTDYGYTFGSGTRLTVV.

The genes are TRBV6-2 or TRBV6-3 and TRBJ2-4, with 8 bases fitting TRBD1. The CDR3 consists of 15 residues. The junction had 6 bases not matched to a gene; V was cut back by 2 bases and J by 6 bases. Germline V CDR1 and CDR2: MNHEY, SVGEGT. The CDR3 reads CASSYRRTGTNIQYF. The CDR3, as DNA: TGTGCCAGCAGTTACCGTCGGACAGGGACAAACATTCAGTACTTC.